This entry lists 28 T cell receptor beta chains sequenced from one sample in a study of tumor-infiltrating lymphocytes in primary liver carcinoma. Co-extraction of both nucleic acids (RNA and DNA) used 20-30 mg of unsorted bulk tissue. Making TCR beta cDNA involved around 500 ng total RNA and a constant-region primer. Three nested multiplex PCR rounds, a slightly modified ARM-PCR, produced the libraries for TCR beta. Researchers ran the first two PCR rounds for approximately 9 cycles each with TRBV1-TRBV30 forward primers and a C-beta reverse primer. TCRdb re-derived calls from the multiplex PCR reads in MiXCR, one entry per CDR3 protein. The sample contains approximately 120,000 distinct CDR3 sequences, 64% of which appear only once. Input material: liver tumor tissue from sampling region 3. Indicated subset: tumor region T3, left-lateral pole. The source is a woman aged 60-75 years with primary liver carcinoma and hepatitis B virus infection.

Comments on this clonotype: A much larger clone lies a single base off, so this may be a read error. The chain joins TRBV12-3 or TRBV12-4 to TRBJ1-3; D is perhaps TRBD1 (5 bases). CDR3 length equals 14 residues. The V end was cut by 7 bases, the J end by 3 bases, with 13 bases between. CDR3 in amino acids: CASTLRGYGNTIYF. DNA for the CDR3: TGTGCCAGCACCTTGAGGGGCTATGGAAACACCATATATTTT.

V is TRBV11-2 and J is TRBJ2-7, with a possible D match to TRBD2 (5 bases). Per the germline V gene, CDR1 is SGHAT and CDR2 is FQNNGV. This CDR3 comprises 12 residues. Trimming took off 8 bases at V and 6 bases at J, with 14 bases between the two ends. The CDR3 reads CASGQTGSEQYF. DNA for the CDR3: TGTGCCAGCGGCCAGACGGGATCCGAGCAGTACTTC.

V is TRBV7-3 and J is TRBJ1-2; D remains ambiguous. Trimming pared 10 bases from V and 8 bases from J, leaving 20 bases between. Germline CDR1 reads SGHTA; CDR2 reads FQGTGA. The CDR3 length is 13 residues. CDR3 amino acids: CAKSFPNSIGYTF. DNA of the CDR3: TGTGCCAAGAGCTTCCCTAACAGCATCGGCTACACCTTC.

Only one count was recorded for this clonotype. Germline and junction disagree at one end, which may indicate a read error. The chain has TRBV4-1 and TRBJ2-6, with D possibly matching TRBD1 (5 bases). CDR3 size: 17 residues. Germline V gene sequence: CDR1 MGHRA, CDR2 YSYEKL. The CDR3 protein is CASSQDSRVSEANVLAF. The CDR3 region has the DNA TGCGCCAGCAGCCAAGACTCCAGGGTCTCTGAGGCCAATGTCCTGGCTTTC.

This clonotype was seen only once. At one boundary the junction diverges from the germline segment, which might be a read error. This chain links TRBV4-2 with TRBJ2-1; the match to TRBD2 covers 7 bases. CDR1 is LGHNA and CDR2 is YNFKEQ in the germline V gene. This CDR3 is built from 16 residues. The CDR3 nucleotides are TGTGCCAGCAGCCAAGGTATGGTTGGGGAGGGCGATGAGCAGCTCTTC. This codes for CASSQGMVGEGDEQLF.

On this clonotype: Just one base apart from a much larger clone, this may be a read error. The chain joins TRBV7-9 to TRBJ1-1, with a tentative D call TRBD1 (5 bases). Germline values: CDR1 SEHNR, CDR2 FQNEAQ (reference sequence). The CDR3 is 13 residues long. Written as DNA, the CDR3 is TGTGCCAGCGGCTTAAGGGATGGGACTCAAGCTTTCTTT. Translated, it gives CASGLRDGTQAFF.

This clonotype was seen only once. The junction shows a germline mismatch at one end, possibly a read error. V is TRBV10-3 and J is TRBJ1-5; D call uncertain. Germline CDR1 ENHRY, CDR2 SYGVKD. The CDR3 is 12 residues long. CDR3 in amino acids: CAISETNQPQRF. CDR3 coding DNA: TGTGCCATCAGTGAGACGAATCAGCCCCAGCGATTT.

V and J are TRBV5-1 and TRBJ2-1; TRBD2 matches 12 bases. V lost 0 bases and J lost 5; bases outside the gene matches: 6. The germline CDR1 and CDR2 sequences are SGHRS and YFSETQ. The CDR3 is 17 amino acids. For the CDR3, the DNA is TGCGCCAGCAGCTTGGCCCTACTAGCGGGAGGCCACAATGAGCAGTTCTTC. Translated: CASSLALLAGGHNEQFF.

About this clonotype: A much larger clone differs from this one at a single base, so this may be a read error. The chain has TRBV5-1 and TRBJ2-7; D gene ambiguous. V dropped 6 bases and J dropped 0 bases, with 10 bases sitting between them. The CDR3 consists of 13 residues. Germline-derived CDR1 and CDR2 are SGHRS and YFSETQ. The CDR3 nucleotides read TGCGCCAGCAAACTCGGAAGCTCCTACGAGCAGTACTTC. It yields the protein CASKLGSSYEQYF.

To note about this clonotype: The junction departs from germline at one end; a sequencing error may be responsible. J is TRBJ2-3 and V is TRBV11-1, with 8 bases fitting TRBD2. The CDR3 runs 16 residues. CDR1 and CDR2 (germline): SGHAT, FQDESV (reference sequence). CDR3 residues: CASGHGLAASTDTRYF. The CDR3, as DNA: TGTGCCAGCGGCCATGGACTAGCTGCGAGCACAGATACGCGGTATTTT.

About this clonotype: A much larger clonotype is one base distant, so this may be a read error. This chain joins TRBV28 and TRBJ1-5, with D unclear. V lost 6 bases and J lost 0, with 12 bases in between. The V gene's germline CDR1 is MDHEN and CDR2 SYDVKM. The CDR3 length is 15 residues. The CDR3 loop reads CASRKPEGSNQPQHF. CDR3 in DNA: TGTGCCAGCAGGAAACCAGAGGGTAGCAATCAGCCCCAGCATTTT. Combining the CDR3 with reference TRBV28 and TRBJ1-5 gives the whole variable domain DVKVTQSSRYLVKRTGEKVFLECVQDMDHENMFWYRQDPGLGLRLIYFSYDVKMKEKGDIPEGYSVSREKKERFSLILESASTNQTSMYLCASRKPEGSNQPQHFGDGTRLSIL.

The rearrangement joins TRBV25-1 to TRBJ2-1; TRBD2 matches 11 bases. The length of the CDR3 is 15 residues. In germline, CDR1 is MGHDK, CDR2 SYGVNS. V shed 4 bases and J 5 bases; nucleotides not matched to a gene: 4. The CDR3 sequence is CASSGGLAENNEQFF. The CDR3 coding sequence is TGTGCCAGCAGTGGGGGACTAGCGGAGAACAATGAGCAGTTCTTC.

The table lists this clonotype with a few counts. A much larger clone differs from this one at a single base, so this may be a read error. CDR3 in DNA: TGTGCTAGTGTCTGGGGACTAGCAGGGAATGAGCAGTTCTTC. This codes for CASVWGLAGNEQFF. V usage is TRBV12-5 and J usage is TRBJ2-1, with 9 bases matching TRBD2. This CDR3 has 14 residues. CDR1 is LGHNT, CDR2 FRNRAP, per germline. J was trimmed by 7 bases and V by 7 bases; bases with no gene match: 8.

In its sample, this clonotype was seen a few times. This may be a read error: a much more frequent sequence differs by one nucleotide. This chain connects TRBV12-3 or TRBV12-4 to TRBJ2-7, with D tentatively TRBD2 (5 bases). This CDR3 has 12 residues. The CDR3 spells CVSSYGEYEQYF. The DNA for the CDR3 is TGTGTCAGCAGTTACGGGGAGTACGAGCAGTACTTC.

With respect to this clonotype: Because it lacks the conserved phenylalanine or tryptophan at the end, this CDR3 is likely a read error. CDR3 amino acids: CASNVQGVDQPQHL. The CDR3 DNA follows: TGTGCCAGCAACGTCCAGGGGGTTGATCAGCCCCAGCATCTT. This chain links TRBV6-2 or TRBV6-3 with TRBJ1-5; 7 positions agree with TRBD1. CDR1 MNHEY and CDR2 SVGEGT come from the germline V gene. CDR3 length equals 14 residues. After removal of 7 bases from V and 5 bases from J, the junction contained 8 bases not matched to a gene.

A few counts support this clonotype. This clone may be a read error of a much larger clone one base away. J is TRBJ2-2 and V is TRBV29-1, with D possibly TRBD1 on 7 matching bases. Germline V lookup: CDR1 SQVTM, CDR2 ANQGSEA. This CDR3 region has 14 residues. The CDR3 here is CSVRRGWGTGGLFF. CDR3 nucleotides: TGCAGCGTTCGCAGGGGGTGGGGGACCGGGGGGCTGTTTTTT.

The V call is TRBV12-3 or TRBV12-4, the J call TRBJ1-1; TRBD1 matches at 9 bases. This CDR3 is built from 15 residues. V lost 5 bases, J lost 3 bases, and 7 bases stayed unmatched. This chain's CDR3 is CASSPWTGADTEAFF. CDR3 in DNA: TGTGCCAGCAGTCCGTGGACAGGGGCGGACACTGAAGCTTTCTTT.

Worth noting for this clonotype: This may be a read error: a much more frequent sequence differs by one nucleotide. The CDR3 does not close with the conserved phenylalanine or tryptophan, likely indicating a read error. This chain joins TRBV5-4 and TRBJ2-7; D not certain. Germline V gene sequence: CDR1 SGHNT, CDR2 YYREEE (reference sequence). The CDR3 totals 13 residues. Trimming pared 4 bases from V and 4 bases from J, leaving 12 bases between. CDR3: CASSQQHGYEQYI. The DNA of the CDR3 is TGTGCCAGCAGCCAACAGCACGGGTACGAGCAGTACATC.

In its sample, this clonotype was seen many times. The rearrangement links TRBV29-1 to TRBJ1-4, with 7 bases that match TRBD1. This CDR3 region has 13 residues. CDR1 is SQVTM and CDR2 is ANQGSEA in the germline V gene. V lost 4 bases and J lost 6; bases outside the gene matches: 5. The CDR3 loop is CSVGSGGDEKLFF. CDR3 sequence (DNA): TGCAGCGTTGGCTCAGGGGGAGATGAAAAACTGTTTTTT.

Regarding this clonotype: The junction departs from germline at one end; a sequencing error may be responsible. This chain links TRBV5-1 with TRBJ1-3; no clear D gene. Germline V gives CDR1 SGHRS, CDR2 YFSETQ. The CDR3 is 16 amino acids. The CDR3, as DNA: TGCGCCATCAGCCCCCTTGGGCTGCACTCTGGAAACACCATATATTTT. This encodes CAISPLGLHSGNTIYF.

A note on this clonotype: Relative to the germline gene, one junction end is altered; a read error may explain this. V and J are TRBV11-2 and TRBJ1-6; D unresolved. The CDR3 is made up of 13 amino acids. CDR1 and CDR2 from the germline V gene are SGHAT and FQNNGV. In DNA, the CDR3 is TGTGCCAACAGCTTTGTAACGAGTTCACCCCTCCACTTT. It codes for CANSFVTSSPLHF.

There are many counts of this clonotype. The chain employs TRBV5-4 and TRBJ2-5, with 9 nucleotides matching TRBD1. After removal of 4 bases from V and 3 bases from J, the junction contained 7 bases not matched to a gene. Looked up from germline, CDR1 is SGHNT and CDR2 is YYREEE (reference sequence). There are 15 residues in the CDR3. The CDR3 sequence is CASSPQGAPEETQYF. The CDR3 DNA reads TGTGCCAGCAGCCCACAGGGGGCCCCCGAAGAGACCCAGTACTTC.

In the case of this clonotype: This CDR3 is missing its conserved last phenylalanine or tryptophan, likely due to a read error. The gene calls are TRBV28 and TRBJ2-1; D gene uncertain. Looked up from germline, CDR1 is MDHEN and CDR2 is SYDVKM. The CDR3 runs 14 residues. V was shortened by 6 bases and J by 0 bases, with 9 bases between the two germline ends. CDR3 amino acids: CASSRHSSYNEQFL. The CDR3 nucleotides are TGTGCCAGCAGCCGGCATAGCTCCTACAATGAGCAGTTCCTC.

Points on this clonotype: One end of the junction does not line up with germline, which may come from a read error. This CDR3 is CVISEWGAEASF. The CDR3 coding sequence is TGTGTCATCAGTGAATGGGGGGCTGAAGCTTCCTTT. The chain employs TRBV10-3 and TRBJ1-1; the D gene is possibly TRBD1 (6 bases). The CDR3 runs to 12 residues. Germline-derived CDR1 and CDR2 are ENHRY and SYGVKD.

This clonotype has a count of ten or more. The chain links TRBV7-8 to TRBJ2-2; D possibly matches TRBD1 or TRBD2 (6 bases each). Trimming shortened V by 5 bases and J by 1 base, and 20 bases separated the two germline ends. Germline values: CDR1 SGHVS, CDR2 FQNEAQ. CDR3 size: 18 residues. CDR3 sequence: CASSVLGTGDMNTGELFF. CDR3 bases: TGTGCCAGCAGCGTACTCGGTACGGGGGACATGAACACCGGGGAGCTGTTTTTT.

V usage is TRBV28 and J usage is TRBJ2-5; 8 bases are a match to TRBD1. V was clipped by 6 bases and J by 2 bases; unmatched bases: 2. Germline CDR1 and CDR2: MDHEN and SYDVKM. This CDR3 contains 13 residues. Here the CDR3 DNA reads TGTGCCAGCAGGGGGACAGGTCAAGAGACCCAGTACTTC. As protein: CASRGTGQETQYF. Together with reference TRBV28 and TRBJ2-5, the CDR3 gives the full variable domain: DVKVTQSSRYLVKRTGEKVFLECVQDMDHENMFWYRQDPGLGLRLIYFSYDVKMKEKGDIPEGYSVSREKKERFSLILESASTNQTSMYLCASRGTGQETQYFGPGTRLLVL.

This chain connects TRBV24-1 to TRBJ2-2; the match to TRBD2 covers 13 bases. Germline CDR1 KGHDR, CDR2 SFDVKD. V shed 11 bases and J 6 bases; nucleotides not matched to a gene: 11. The CDR3 contains 16 residues. The CDR3 region has the DNA TGTGCCATCGGAGTGACTAGCGGGAGGCGCCCCGGGGAGCTGTTTTTT. Its translation: CAIGVTSGRRPGELFF.

In its sample, this clonotype was seen once. This sequence may be a read error, since a much larger clone differs from it by one base. The genes are TRBV18 and TRBJ1-1; D is perhaps TRBD1 (6 bases). Trimming removed 0 bases from V and 4 bases from J, with 15 bases in between. This CDR3 contains 16 residues. Germline V gives CDR1 KGHSH, CDR2 LQKENI. The CDR3 loop reads CASSPPRRTASTEAFF. CDR3 coding DNA: TGTGCCAGCTCACCACCTCGTAGGACAGCGAGCACTGAAGCTTTCTTT.